The T cell receptor (beta chain) described here comes from a study of T cell responses to AZD1222 COVID-19 vaccine. Regarding the study as a whole: Spike was spanned by vaccine-associated CD4 TCRs, which were dominant at 160-218 and 743-854. A reported finding is that nearly half of spike-specific TCRs target unmutated variant regions. Just six people given AZD1222 tested seropositive at baseline.

Comments on this clone: The target antigen is unknown.

TCRdb's copy holds only in-frame clones and misses some; the assay was immunoSEQ multiplex PCR. This repertoire shows some 80,000 clones, less than 95% found once; its top ten account for around 3.4%. Germline V lookup: CDR1 SGHDT, CDR2 YYEEEE. The CDR3 loop spans 15 amino acids. The V gene lost 0 bases and the J gene lost 0 bases, with 7 bases spanning the gap. The clonotype originates from an adult who received the AZD1222 COVID-19 vaccine. Source: peripheral blood, taken 28 days after the second AZD1222 dose. The chain links TRBV5-6 to TRBJ1-3, with no clear D. The CDR3: CASSLAAVSGNTIYF. CDR3 DNA: TGTGCCAGCAGCTTGGCCGCGGTCTCTGGAAACACCATATATTTT.